This T cell receptor (beta chain) came from a study of beta chain features in type 1 diabetes. Notes on the study in general: Among type 1 diabetes patients, VDJ junctions had fewer insertions and more deletions. Healthy donors had naive, central memory and Treg TCRB repertoires that appeared less similar than those seen among patients.

Expressed TCRB transcripts were sequenced after all isolated RNA was converted to cDNA. Assay used: immunoSEQ multiplex PCR; TCRdb lists only in-frame clones, some missing. The sample shows 850,000 to 900,000 clones, 17% of them seen only once. This clone has only a few counts. The antigen remains undetermined. The CDR3 runs 17 residues. Germline lookup yields CDR1 MDHEN and CDR2 SYDVKM. V dropped 5 bases and J dropped 6; count of bases not matched to a gene: 16. The TCR sequence derives from a woman aged 18-35 years in good health. The chain employs TRBV28 and TRBJ2-1, with 7 bases matching TRBD2. Material for sequencing was naive CD4+ T cells from blood. CDR3 loop: CASSLRDYSTVVNEQFF. CDR3 in DNA: TGTGCCAGCAGTCTCCGGGACTACTCGACGGTGGTCAATGAGCAGTTCTTC.